This T cell receptor beta chain was profiled in a study of CXCR3-negative and CXCR3-positive naive CD8 T cells. General study results and limits: Post-cryopreservation CXCR3 expression was partly diminished, and the bulk of assays employed fresh PBMCs.

UMI-tagged TRB cDNA libraries were built via 5' RACE. TCRdb re-analyzed the 5' RACE reads; it lists each CDR3 protein once, without DNA. This listing includes some 66,000 distinct CDR3 sequences. Naive CD8+ T cells carried a CD45RO-CCR7+CD27+CD95- phenotype. Comment on this clonotype: Its antigen is unknown.

CDR3 length equals 16 residues. Sequences were obtained from naive CXCR3- CD8+ T cells from blood. This sample's subset: CD45RO-CCR7+CD27+CD95- naive CD8+ T cells lacking CXCR3 (TNR3-). The V call is TRBV12-3 or TRBV12-4, the J call TRBJ2-1; TCRdb outputs TRBD1, but without DNA this stays unchecked. The TCR sequence derives from a human donor in good health. Some clones in this sample may be carry-over from other donors' samples. CDR3 region: CASSFDRGRIYNEQFF.